This passage covers 11 T cell receptor beta chains from one sample sequenced in a study of regulatory T cells in long-lasting Graves disease. iRepertoire HTBI primers and Arm-PCR of CDR3 regions built TCR beta libraries. TCRdb re-derived calls from the multiplex PCR reads in MiXCR, one entry per CDR3 protein. Among some 340,000 distinct CDR3 sequences listed, 10% to 15% were seen once. Noted time point: newly diagnosed GD, antithyroid drugs for less than 3 months. Researchers made the TCR library from RNA that was extracted from PBMCs. These records were also assigned to another study, of T cells in Graves' hyperthyroidism and ophthalmopathy.

The source was peripheral blood mononuclear cells (PBMCs), collected at new diagnosis, from a patient treated with antithyroid drugs. The receptors come from a woman between 18 and 29 years old with Graves disease.

This clonotype was detected ten times or more. The chain joins TRBV7-9 to TRBJ2-1, with 11 bases matching TRBD2. With V trimmed by 1 base and J by 15 bases, 8 bases remained unmatched. Per the germline V gene, CDR1 is SEHNR and CDR2 is FQNEAQ (reference sequence). This CDR3 contains 14 residues. CDR3 DNA sequence: TGTGCCAGCAGCTTAGTACTAGCGGGAGCCAAGAGGTTCTTC. The encoded protein is CASSLVLAGAKRFF. Drawing the rest from reference TRBV7-9 and TRBJ2-1, the complete variable domain is DTGVSQNPRHKITKRGQNVTFRCDPISEHNRLYWYRQTLGQGPEFLTYFQNEAQLEKSRLLSDRFSAERPKGSFSTLEIQRTEQGDSAMYLCASSLVLAGAKRFFGPGTRLTVL.

At least ten counts were recorded for this clonotype. The chain couples TRBV10-3 to TRBJ2-1, with TRBD1 matching over 10 bases. Losses at the gene ends were 4 bases for V and 5 bases for J; bases not matched to a gene: 5. The germline V gene encodes CDR1 ENHRY and CDR2 SYGVKD. The CDR3 sequence is 15 residues long. The CDR3 loop is CAISVRQGADNEQFF. In nucleotides, the CDR3 is TGTGCCATCAGTGTCCGACAGGGGGCCGACAATGAGCAGTTCTTC.

The gene calls are TRBV7-9 and TRBJ2-3, with D unclear. This CDR3 contains 12 residues. Germline loops: CDR1 SEHNR, CDR2 FQNEAQ (reference sequence). The V and J ends lost 2 bases and 6 bases respectively, with 6 bases between them. As DNA, the CDR3 is TGTGCCAGCAGCTTACCCCGGGATACGCAGTATTTT. Its protein product is CASSLPRDTQYF.

This clonotype was counted once. This may be a read error, as it is one base from a much larger clone. This rearrangement joins TRBV4-1 to TRBJ2-1, with TRBD1 identical over 7 bases. Germline V gives CDR1 MGHRA, CDR2 YSYEKL. This CDR3 is built from 16 residues. CDR3: CASSQEVQGTYDEQFF. The CDR3 DNA sequence: TGCGCCAGCAGCCAAGAGGTACAGGGGACCTACGATGAGCAGTTCTTC.

The genes are TRBV28 and TRBJ2-3; maybe TRBD2 (6 bases). This CDR3 is built from 15 residues. CDR1 and CDR2 from the germline V gene are MDHEN and SYDVKM. Trimming left V 5 bases short and J 1 base short, with 13 bases between. CDR3 bases: TGTGCCAGCAGTCGACGGGAGACGGGCACAGATACGCAGTATTTT. This codes for CASSRRETGTDTQYF.

The sample holds a few counts of this clonotype. A single base separates this from a much larger clone, so it may be a read error. This rearrangement joins TRBV7-9 to TRBJ2-5; possibly TRBD2 for D (5 bases). CDR1 is SEHNR and CDR2 is FQNEAQ in the germline V gene (reference sequence). Trimming left V 7 bases short and J 1 base short, with 13 bases between. The CDR3 has 14 residues. CDR3 sequence reads: CASTRRASQETQYF. The CDR3 DNA follows: TGTGCCAGCACTCGGCGGGCTTCCCAAGAGACCCAGTACTTC.

CDR3 in DNA: TGTGCCAGCAGTCGAGCGGGGGATAGGACAGATACGCAGTATTTT. Translated, it gives CASSRAGDRTDTQYF. This chain joins TRBV9 and TRBJ2-3, with 8 nucleotides matching TRBD2. This CDR3 has 15 amino acids. The V gene end was trimmed by 5 bases and the J gene end by 3 bases; junction bases not matched to a gene: 8. Per the germline V gene, CDR1 is SGDLS and CDR2 is YYNGEE.

The V and J genes are TRBV10-3 and TRBJ2-7; TRBD1 matches at 8 bases. J was trimmed by 4 bases and V by 2 bases; bases with no gene match: 4. Germline values: CDR1 ENHRY, CDR2 SYGVKD. This CDR3 has 14 residues. The CDR3 region has the DNA TGTGCCATCAGTGAGGGGACAGGAGGTTACGAGCAGTACTTC. This codes for CAISEGTGGYEQYF.

This clonotype has ten or more counts. The chain joins TRBV12-3 or TRBV12-4 to TRBJ1-2; 8 nucleotides match TRBD1. This CDR3 has 15 residues. V dropped 7 bases and J dropped 8; count of bases not matched to a gene: 15. The CDR3 region is CASILGQGKEEGYTF. The CDR3 nucleotides are TGTGCCAGCATCCTCGGACAGGGAAAGGAGGAGGGCTACACCTTC.

Ten or more counts support this clonotype. The chain combines TRBV6-1 with TRBJ1-1; 10 bases match TRBD1. CDR1 MNHNS and CDR2 SASEGT come from the germline V gene. With V trimmed by 6 bases and J by 6 bases, 13 bases remained unmatched. The CDR3 consists of 16 residues. CDR3 loop: CASSPRPGQGLSEAFF. The CDR3 nucleotides read TGTGCCAGCAGCCCCCGTCCGGGACAGGGGTTATCTGAAGCTTTCTTT.

This clonotype was observed a handful of times. Because it lacks the conserved phenylalanine or tryptophan at the end, this CDR3 is likely a read error. V gene TRBV4-1 combines with J gene TRBJ2-7, with TRBD1 matching 11 bases. The CDR3 loop spans 15 amino acids. The ends lost 3 bases at V and 3 bases at J; junction bases unmatched: 4. Germline values: CDR1 MGHRA, CDR2 YSYEKL. CDR3 amino acids: CASSHQDRGLYEQYS. DNA of the CDR3: TGCGCCAGCAGCCACCAGGACAGGGGGCTCTACGAGCAGTACTCC.